Included here is one T cell receptor beta chain sequence, with context. The antigen is undetermined. The sample belongs to a study of type 1 regulatory T cells. Turning to the study itself: T-allo10 is a Tr1-enriched, alloantigen-specific CD4 T cell product made in vitro.

TCRdb redid the calling of the reads with MiXCR, one entry per CDR3 protein. The sample lists 60,000 to 80,000 distinct CDR3 sequences, approximately 64% occurring once. This CDR3 contains 16 residues. V lost 1 base to trimming and J lost 2 bases; unmatched junction nucleotides: 3. Sequencing was carried out using cultured T cells, either the whole culture or a sorted T cell fraction (not recorded which). Subset given: Tr1-enriched cell product generated in vitro against host alloantigens. The TCR was taken from a human donor in good health. The chain recombines TRBV12-3 or TRBV12-4 with TRBJ2-3; 10 bases fit TRBD2. In nucleotides, the CDR3 is TGTGCCAGCAGTTTAGGAGCGGGAGGGGTCACAGATACGCAGTATTTT. This translates into CASSLGAGGVTDTQYF.